Shown below are 25 T cell receptor delta chains from a single sample sequenced in a study of Vδ1+ human thymocytes (dated by TCRdb to the late 2010s). Beyond this particular receptor, the publication reports: Unlike the oligoclonal repertoires in peripheral blood, the thymic TRG and TRD repertoires appeared highly polyclonal, with Gaussian CDR3 length distributions.

Reads for this sample came from an Illumina MiSeq. RNA extraction was performed with the RNeasy mini kit, and reverse transcription was done with Superscript III. CDR3 amplicons were produced by multiplex PCR using pooled V-gene forward primers and a constant-region reverse primer with Illumina adaptor overhangs. TCRdb processed the public reads again with the CATT caller, after which rows with matching DNA were combined. This sample lists roughly 55,000 delta-chain clones; more than 15% were detected once. Jointly, the top ten make up around 0.5% of the sample. For these receptors, no antigen is known. The source material was Vdelta1+ gamma-delta thymocytes from the thymus. The cell subset or site label, read with the paper, signifies: FACS-sorted CD3+ TCRalphabeta- TCRVdelta1+ TCRVdelta2- thymocytes. The receptors originated from a boy under three years old who had congenital heart surgery.

The rearrangement joins TRDV1 to TRDJ1, with 13 bases matching TRDD3. This CDR3 is built from 21 residues. V lost 4 bases, J lost 0 bases, and 17 bases stayed unmatched. Germline CDR1 is TSWWSYY and CDR2 is QGS. CDR3 nucleotides: TGTGCTCTTGGGGCCACTTACAAGTACTGGGGGATACGGGGGGACACCGATAAACTCATCTTT. This codes for CALGATYKYWGIRGDTDKLIF.

This clone came up once. The rearrangement joins TRDV1 to TRDJ1, with D perhaps matching TRDD2 (6 bases). This CDR3 is 27 amino acids long. The germline V and J ends were trimmed by 3 bases and 0 bases, with 47 bases remaining between them. Germline CDR1 is TSWWSYY and CDR2 is QGS. Here the CDR3 reads CALGDDNPTLYQAFWTGGHPYTDKLIF. The CDR3 nucleotides read TGTGCTCTTGGGGACGACAATCCTACGCTTTATCAAGCGTTCTGGACGGGGGGCCACCCGTACACCGATAAACTCATCTTT.

V usage is TRDV1 and J usage is TRDJ1; 7 nucleotides align to TRDD3. This CDR3 is built from 15 residues. V was pared by 2 bases and J by 6 bases, with 9 bases of the junction left unmatched. The germline CDR1 and CDR2 sequences are TSWWSYY and QGS. The CDR3 DNA sequence: TGTGCTCTTGGGGAATCTGCGGGGGATTCGAATAAACTCATCTTT. Translation: CALGESAGDSNKLIF.

This clone was observed a handful of times. The V and J genes are TRDV2 and TRDJ1, with 8 bases that match TRDD3. CDR1 is GEAIGNYY and CDR2 is EKD in the germline V gene. V lost 0 bases and J lost 2; bases outside the gene matches: 7. This CDR3 comprises 16 residues. The CDR3 DNA is TGTGCCTGTGACACCGGACTGGGGGCCCCAACCGATAAACTCATCTTT. As protein: CACDTGLGAPTDKLIF.

This clone was observed a few times. The rearrangement uses TRDV1 and TRDJ1; D could derive from TRDD2 or TRDD3 (5 bases each). Trimming pared 0 bases from V and 3 bases from J, leaving 26 bases between. This CDR3 is 20 amino acids long. Looked up from germline, CDR1 is TSWWSYY and CDR2 is QGS. The CDR3 bases are TGTGCTCTTGGGGAACTCAGAACCCCGATCTGGCCTACCTGGGCCGATAAACTCATCTTT. Translation gives CALGELRTPIWPTWADKLIF.

This clone has more than one count but fewer than ten. The chain links TRDV1 to TRDJ1; TRDD3 matches 7 bases. The CDR3 is made up of 23 amino acids. V lost 4 bases and J lost 0; bases outside the gene matches: 29. Germline V CDR1 and CDR2: TSWWSYY, QGS. The chain's CDR3 is CALGGDWPLPRKSTGDYTDKLIF. The CDR3 DNA reads TGTGCTCTTGGGGGGGACTGGCCCCTACCAAGAAAAAGTACTGGGGACTACACCGATAAACTCATCTTT.

This clone showed up just a few times. J is TRDJ1 and V is TRDV1; the D call may be TRDD2 or TRDD3 (8 bases each). Germline CDR1 reads TSWWSYY; CDR2 reads QGS. Trimming pared 3 bases from V and 6 bases from J, leaving 29 bases between. The CDR3 consists of 19 residues. CDR3 sequence (DNA): TGTGCTCTTGGGGAGCTTCCTACGGGATACGCGAAGGCCGATAATAAACTCATCTTT. Translated, it gives CALGELPTGYAKADNKLIF.

This rearrangement joins TRDV1 to TRDJ1, with a weak D call TRDD3 (6 bases). V lost 1 base and J 3 bases, leaving 9 bases between the germline ends. The CDR3 runs 14 residues. Per germline, CDR1 TSWWSYY and CDR2 QGS. CDR3 in DNA: TGTGCTCTTGGGGAACCCCCTGGGGCCGATAAACTCATCTTT. This translates into CALGEPPGADKLIF.

This clone was picked up a small number of times. The V gene is TRDV1, the J gene TRDJ1; D is perhaps TRDD3 (5 bases). From germline, CDR1 is TSWWSYY and CDR2 QGS. This CDR3 spans 15 amino acids. Trimming took 5 bases from V and 3 from J, leaving 16 bases between them. The DNA of the CDR3 is TGTGCTCTTGGGAGCTACGGGATCGCCCCCGATAAACTCATCTTT. Translation: CALGSYGIAPDKLIF.

This chain uses TRDV1 with TRDJ1; TRDD3 matches 7 bases. The CDR3 contains 18 residues. With 3 bases clipped from V and 7 bases from J, the junction kept 20 bases outside the gene matches. Germline values: CDR1 TSWWSYY, CDR2 QGS. In DNA form, the CDR3 reads TGTGCTCTTGGGGAGCCCCCCTCGACTGGTACTGGGGCCGGTAAACTCATCTTT. Its protein is CALGEPPSTGTGAGKLIF.

A few counts support this clone. The genes are TRDV1 and TRDJ1; tentatively, D is TRDD2 or TRDD3 (7 bases each). V was clipped by 2 bases and J by 10 bases, with 32 bases between them. This CDR3 spans 19 amino acids. The germline V gene encodes CDR1 TSWWSYY and CDR2 QGS. The CDR3 coding sequence is TGTGCTCTTGGGGAATTGGGGCTTCCTATAATGGTCGGGGGATGTTCACTCATCTTT. Amino acid sequence: CALGELGLPIMVGGCSLIF.

The sample holds a few counts of this clone. The V and J genes are TRDV1 and TRDJ1; D is possibly TRDD2 (5 bases). Germline CDR1 and CDR2: TSWWSYY and QGS. The V gene lost 3 bases and the J gene lost 7 bases, with 18 bases spanning the gap. The CDR3 sequence is 15 residues long. CDR3 in DNA: TGTGCTCTTGGGGATCCTATTAGGCTCGTGGCTAAACTCATCTTT. This encodes CALGDPIRLVAKLIF.

In its sample, this clone was seen once. V is TRDV1 and J is TRDJ1; 10 positions agree with TRDD3. Trimming cost V 2 bases and J 2 bases; bases outside gene matches: 11. Germline-derived CDR1 and CDR2 are TSWWSYY and QGS. CDR3 length: 18 residues. In nucleotides, the CDR3 is TGTGCTCTTGGGGAAAGATTGGGGGATACCGAAGGGACCGATAAACTCATCTTT. Its translation is CALGERLGDTEGTDKLIF.

The chain uses TRDV3 and TRDJ1; 11 positions match TRDD3. Germline V gene lookup returns CDR1 TVYSNPD and CDR2 GDNSRS (reference sequence). Trimming took 4 bases from V and 2 from J; bases not matched to a gene: 12. This CDR3 region has 16 residues. The CDR3 nucleotides read TGTGCCTCCTGGCTCTGGGGGATACTTGGGACCGATAAACTCATCTTT. Residues: CASWLWGILGTDKLIF.

This clone has only a few counts. V gene TRDV1 combines with J gene TRDJ1; 8 positions match TRDD3. With V trimmed by 0 bases and J by 1 base, 19 bases remained unmatched. Germline CDR1 is TSWWSYY and CDR2 is QGS. There are 21 residues in the CDR3. CDR3 loop: CALGELQGSTPYWGGTDKLIF. Here the CDR3 DNA reads TGTGCTCTTGGGGAACTTCAAGGATCTACTCCGTACTGGGGGGGCACCGATAAACTCATCTTT.

The J gene was reported as TRDJ1; the V gene went uncalled; no DNA check was done on the table's D call, TRDD3. The CDR3 is 14 amino acids. CDR3 DNA: TGTGCTACGTCGGGGATACAGGGCTCCGATAAACTCATCTTT. Translated: CATSGIQGSDKLIF.

This sequence joins TRDV1 and TRDJ1; 8 nucleotides match TRDD3. The CDR3 extends over 16 amino acids. Trimming removed 0 bases from V and 0 bases from J; junction bases left unmatched: 3. In germline, CDR1 is TSWWSYY, CDR2 QGS. This CDR3 reads CALGELILGDTDKLIF. The CDR3 DNA reads as TGTGCTCTTGGGGAACTGATACTGGGGGACACCGATAAACTCATCTTT.

The gene calls are TRDV1 and TRDJ1, with 8 bases that match TRDD3. The V segment lost 2 bases and the J segment 0 bases; nucleotides outside the gene matches: 20. CDR1 is TSWWSYY, CDR2 QGS, per germline. The length of the CDR3 is 21 residues. The CDR3 sequence is CALGEGSSSTGGQFYTDKLIF. The CDR3 DNA reads TGTGCTCTTGGGGAAGGTTCCTCCTCTACTGGGGGTCAATTCTACACCGATAAACTCATCTTT.

A word on this clone: Other DNA sequences in the sample encode the same CDR3. The V call is TRDV1, the J call TRDJ1; 7 bases map to TRDD3. Germline V gives CDR1 TSWWSYY, CDR2 QGS. The CDR3 is made up of 20 amino acids. V trimming: 2 bases; J trimming: 0 bases; junction bases outside the gene matches: 18. The CDR3 sequence is CALGEIPLRIGGTYTDKLIF. The DNA of the CDR3 is TGTGCTCTTGGGGAAATCCCCCTACGGATTGGGGGAACGTACACCGATAAACTCATCTTT.

This clone came up a few times. V gene TRDV1 combines with J gene TRDJ1, with 9 bases matching TRDD3. The ends lost 2 bases at V and 0 bases at J; junction bases unmatched: 10. Germline-derived CDR1 and CDR2 are TSWWSYY and QGS. The CDR3 sequence is 18 residues long. The DNA for the CDR3 is TGTGCTCTTGGGGAAAAAACCGGCTGGGGGATCTACACCGATAAACTCATCTTT. This gives the protein CALGEKTGWGIYTDKLIF.

This clone was seen a handful of times. The chain uses TRDV1 and TRDJ2, with 11 bases aligning to TRDD3. Germline V CDR1 and CDR2: TSWWSYY, QGS. V trimming: 0 bases; J trimming: 4 bases; junction bases outside the gene matches: 10. The CDR3 totals 19 residues. The chain's CDR3 is CALGELYRGGGYGTAQLFF. CDR3 in DNA: TGTGCTCTTGGGGAACTATATCGGGGTGGGGGATACGGGACAGCACAACTCTTCTTT.

The sample holds a few counts of this clone. The rearrangement links TRDV1 to TRDJ1; 13 bases align to TRDD3. Per the germline V gene, CDR1 is TSWWSYY and CDR2 is QGS. CDR3 length equals 19 residues. Trimming removed 3 bases from V and 6 bases from J; junction bases left unmatched: 16. CDR3 bases: TGTGCTCTTGGGGACCCCGACGCACTGGGGGATACGCAGCCTCATAAACTCATCTTT. Translating gives CALGDPDALGDTQPHKLIF.

This clone was counted between two and nine times. The chain is built from TRDV1 and TRDJ1; tentatively, D is TRDD2 (8 bases). Trimming pared 0 bases from V and 9 bases from J, leaving 32 bases between. This CDR3 has 20 residues. Per the germline V gene, CDR1 is TSWWSYY and CDR2 is QGS. CDR3 sequence: CALGELPLPLGFLPGGELIF. DNA of the CDR3: TGTGCTCTTGGGGAACTGCCCCTTCCCCTGGGCTTCCTACCTGGGGGGGAACTCATCTTT.

This chain joins TRDV1 and TRDJ1; perhaps TRDD3 as D (6 bases). Trimming stripped 1 base from V and 0 bases from J, with 21 bases between. The V gene's germline CDR1 is TSWWSYY and CDR2 QGS. This CDR3 comprises 19 residues. The CDR3 spells CALGEQRVWGVSYTDKLIF. CDR3 nucleotides: TGTGCTCTTGGGGAACAACGGGTATGGGGGGTCTCCTACACCGATAAACTCATCTTT.

On this clone: One end of the junction varies from germline; a read error may be responsible. Other DNA sequences in this sample translate to the same CDR3. This chain uses TRDV1 with TRDJ1; TRDD3 matches 10 bases. Germline V lookup: CDR1 TSWWSYY, CDR2 QGS. There are 16 residues in the CDR3. CDR3 protein: CALGDHPGGYADKLIF. DNA for the CDR3: TGTGCTCTGGGGGATCACCCAGGGGGATACGCCGATAAACTCATCTTT.